The 6 T cell receptor beta chains reported below all come from one sample, sequenced in a study of OX40 agonist ivuxolimab in advanced cancers. Library preparation employed the immunoSEQ multiplex PCR assay. Entries here come from immuneACCESS through TCRdb and include only in-frame sequences with V and J called. Some clones fail to appear in such tables; in the studies checked, an unresolved V gene covers under half of the shortfall, and the cause of the remainder is unknown. For this sample there are 20,000 to 30,000 clones; 79% appear just once. The ten biggest clones cover more than 20% of the sample. Here the sequenced sample was CD4+ or CD8+ T cells sorted from blood, taken in a trial of the OX40 agonist ivuxolimab. These receptors were obtained from an adult with an advanced solid tumor such as melanoma, head and neck, liver or kidney cancer.

The genes are TRBV6-4 and TRBJ2-3; 9 bases align to TRBD1. J lost 3 bases, V lost 3 bases, and 4 bases had no gene match. The CDR3 extends over 15 amino acids. Germline assignment: CDR1 MRHNA and CDR2 SNTAGT. CDR3 loop: CASSDDRGGTDTQYF. The CDR3 nucleotides read TGTGCCAGCAGTGATGACAGGGGGGGGACAGATACGCAGTATTTT.

This clone has only a few counts. The V gene is TRBV7-9, the J gene TRBJ1-1, with D tentatively TRBD1 (5 bases). The V and J ends lost 0 bases and 6 bases respectively, with 14 bases between them. Germline CDR1 is SEHNR and CDR2 is FQNEAQ (reference sequence). CDR3 length equals 15 residues. The CDR3 DNA reads TGTGCCAGCAGCTTAGCTCAGGGAGGCGGTCCTGAAGCTTTCTTT. Translating it yields CASSLAQGGGPEAFF.

The table lists this clone with a few counts. The J gene is TRBJ2-7, the V gene TRBV4-3; possible D gene TRBD1, 5 bases. Germline CDR1 LGHNA, CDR2 YSLEER. V lost 1 base and J 3 bases, leaving 16 bases between the germline ends. The CDR3 contains 16 residues. CDR3 DNA sequence: TGCGCCAGCAGCCAAGTTCATGGGGCAGTGAACTACGAGCAGTACTTC. This codes for CASSQVHGAVNYEQYF.

This clone showed up many times. This rearrangement joins TRBV4-2 to TRBJ2-7; D may be TRBD2 (5 bases). With 0 bases removed from V and 1 base from J, the gap between germline ends came to 10 bases. Per germline, CDR1 LGHNA and CDR2 YNFKEQ. This CDR3 is 15 amino acids long. CDR3 DNA: TGTGCCAGCAGCCAAGACCTAGCTTCGTCCTACGAGCAGTACTTC. Translated, it gives CASSQDLASSYEQYF.

The chain couples TRBV27 to TRBJ2-3; a weak D match, TRBD2 (6 bases). The V gene's germline CDR1 is MNHEY and CDR2 SMNVEV (reference sequence). The CDR3 totals 16 residues. V shed 4 bases and J shed 0 bases, with 14 bases lying between them. CDR3 bases: TGTGCCAGCAGTTCTCGGGACTGGGGGAGCACAGATACGCAGTATTTT. It translates to CASSSRDWGSTDTQYF.

This chain links TRBV27 with TRBJ2-7; D is uncertain. This CDR3 comprises 14 residues. Trimming cost V 1 base and J 0 bases, with 7 bases left between them. CDR1 MNHEY and CDR2 SMNVEV come from the germline V gene (reference sequence). This CDR3 reads CASSLFGSSYEQYF. The CDR3 DNA reads TGTGCCAGCAGTTTATTTGGCAGCTCCTACGAGCAGTACTTC.